A single sample gave rise to the 31 T cell receptor beta chains below, sequenced in a study of blood T cell repertoires in COVID-19. Libraries were prepared by immunoSEQ multiplex PCR; TCRdb keeps only in-frame clonotypes and omits some of them. In the table there are some 60,000 clones, around 83% of which are singletons. Sequencing was done on a sample of peripheral blood. The origin of the receptors is a young man with COVID-19, enrolled during active disease.

The V gene is TRBV4-1, the J gene TRBJ2-5; TRBD1 aligns across 8 bases. Germline assignment: CDR1 MGHRA and CDR2 YSYEKL. This CDR3 has 16 amino acids. J was trimmed by 4 bases and V by 4 bases; bases with no gene match: 11. CDR3 nucleotide sequence: TGCGCCAGCAGCCCCGCCGGACAGGGAGAGGGAGAGACCCAGTACTTC. Protein product: CASSPAGQGEGETQYF.

The rearrangement joins TRBV12-3 or TRBV12-4 to TRBJ2-1; D is unclear. This CDR3 is built from 11 residues. Trimming took off 6 bases at V and 3 bases at J, with 3 bases between the two ends. CDR3 sequence reads: CASSLYNEQFF. The CDR3 nucleotides read TGTGCCAGCAGCCTCTACAATGAGCAGTTCTTC.

This clone was counted between two and nine times. The chain recombines TRBV19 with TRBJ1-6, with D possibly matching TRBD1 (6 bases). CDR3 length equals 16 residues. With 2 bases removed from V and 0 bases from J, the gap between germline ends came to 8 bases. CDR1 LNHDA and CDR2 SQIVND come from the germline V gene (reference sequence). The CDR3 loop is CASSIRGSSYNSPLHF. For the CDR3, the DNA is TGTGCCAGTAGTATAAGGGGGAGCTCCTATAATTCACCCCTCCACTTT.

This clone came up a few times. The chain uses TRBV4-1 and TRBJ2-5; 9 positions match TRBD1. The CDR3 has 15 residues. J lost 4 bases, V lost 4 bases, and 7 bases had no gene match. CDR1 MGHRA and CDR2 YSYEKL come from the germline V gene. The CDR3 protein is CASSLTTGGRETQYF. CDR3 bases: TGCGCCAGCAGCCTCACCACAGGGGGCCGAGAGACCCAGTACTTC.

This clone has at least ten counts. This chain connects TRBV7-9 to TRBJ1-1; D is possibly TRBD1 (6 bases). The CDR3 is made up of 15 amino acids. CDR1 SEHNR and CDR2 FQNEAQ come from the germline V gene (reference sequence). V was shortened by 7 bases and J by 4 bases, with 19 bases between the two germline ends. CDR3 sequence: CASIPWGGGSTEAFF. The CDR3 DNA sequence: TGTGCCAGCATTCCTTGGGGAGGGGGAAGCACTGAAGCTTTCTTT.

The chain has TRBV19 and TRBJ1-5; 7 bases fit TRBD1. J was trimmed by 4 bases and V by 5 bases; bases with no gene match: 5. CDR1 LNHDA and CDR2 SQIVND come from the germline V gene (reference sequence). This CDR3 has 14 residues. In nucleotides, the CDR3 is TGTGCCAGTAGTTGGACAGGCTTTAATCAGCCCCAGCATTTT. Its protein is CASSWTGFNQPQHF.

This chain links TRBV5-1 with TRBJ1-2; D is possibly TRBD1 (5 bases). Germline V CDR1 and CDR2: SGHRS, YFSETQ. The CDR3 extends over 13 amino acids. V shed 4 bases and J shed 5 bases, with 12 bases lying between them. The CDR3 DNA reads TGCGCCAGCAGCCTAGGGGTGGATTATGGCTACACCTTC. It specifies CASSLGVDYGYTF.

This clone was counted a few times. The chain uses TRBV7-2 and TRBJ2-1, with TRBD2 matching over 8 bases. From germline, CDR1 is SGHTA and CDR2 FQGNSA. The CDR3 is 15 amino acids. Trimming removed 1 base from V and 7 bases from J; junction bases left unmatched: 6. The CDR3 DNA reads TGTGCCAGCAGCTTAGTTGCGACTAGCGCAAATGAGCAGTTCTTC. This sequence encodes CASSLVATSANEQFF.

The chain employs TRBV5-4 and TRBJ2-7; 8 bases match TRBD1. Trimming took 4 bases from V and 3 from J; bases not matched to a gene: 6. Germline loops: CDR1 SGHNT, CDR2 YYREEE (reference sequence). The CDR3 loop spans 14 amino acids. The CDR3 here is CASSQTGAIYEQYF. The CDR3, as DNA: TGTGCCAGCAGCCAGACAGGGGCTATCTACGAGCAGTACTTC.

V and J are TRBV5-6 and TRBJ1-1, with 10 bases fitting TRBD1. The CDR3 is made up of 15 amino acids. Germline CDR1 reads SGHDT; CDR2 reads YYEEEE. J gave up 4 bases and V 4 bases, and 7 bases lay outside the gene matches. The CDR3 reads CASSPRTGGTTEAFF. The CDR3 DNA is TGTGCCAGCAGCCCTAGGACAGGGGGAACCACTGAAGCTTTCTTT.

The rearrangement links TRBV5-6 to TRBJ1-2; no definite D call. CDR1 SGHDT and CDR2 YYEEEE come from the germline V gene. The CDR3 runs 14 residues. Trimming took 4 bases from V and 4 from J, leaving 14 bases between them. The CDR3 here is CASSQIKGVYGYTF. CDR3 nucleotide sequence: TGTGCCAGCAGCCAAATTAAGGGAGTCTATGGCTACACCTTC. Full variable domain (outside the CDR3, taken from reference TRBV5-6 and TRBJ1-2): DAGVTQSPTHLIKTRGQQVTLRCSPKSGHDTVSWYQQALGQGPQFIFQYYEEEERQRGNFPDRFSGHQFPNYSSELNVNALLLGDSALYLCASSQIKGVYGYTFGSGTRLTVV.

The rearrangement uses TRBV7-2 and TRBJ2-7; D is possibly TRBD2 (5 bases). The V gene lost 1 base and the J gene lost 0 bases, with 10 bases spanning the gap. The CDR3 runs 15 residues. CDR1 is SGHTA and CDR2 is FQGNSA in the germline V gene. The CDR3 loop reads CASSLDQRSSYEQYF. DNA of the CDR3: TGTGCCAGCAGCTTAGACCAGCGGAGCTCCTACGAGCAGTACTTC.

The CDR3 is CASSPGTGRRAFF. DNA of the CDR3: TGTGCCAGCAGTCCCGGGACAGGGCGTCGAGCTTTCTTT. The V and J genes are TRBV7-9 and TRBJ1-1; 9 nucleotides agree with TRBD1. Losses at the gene ends were 6 bases for V and 10 bases for J; bases not matched to a gene: 9. CDR3 length: 13 amino acids. Germline values: CDR1 SEHNR, CDR2 FQNEAQ (reference sequence).

A few counts support this clone. The chain employs TRBV25-1 and TRBJ2-7; 8 nucleotides align to TRBD1. Per germline, CDR1 MGHDK and CDR2 SYGVNS. Losses at the gene ends were 7 bases for V and 7 bases for J; bases not matched to a gene: 6. The CDR3 totals 12 residues. CDR3 sequence (DNA): TGTGCCAGCACACGGACAGGGAAGGAGCAGTACTTC. Translation gives CASTRTGKEQYF.

The CDR3 DNA reads as TGTGCCAGCAGCGGAACGGGAGGCACTGAAGCTTTCTTT. It codes for CASSGTGGTEAFF. The chain is built from TRBV7-8 and TRBJ1-1; D remains ambiguous. CDR1 SGHVS and CDR2 FQNEAQ come from the germline V gene. This CDR3 has 13 residues. The ends were cut back, 5 bases at V and 4 bases at J, with 11 bases in the middle.

The chain couples TRBV28 to TRBJ2-1, with 15 bases that match TRBD2. With 8 bases clipped from V and 2 bases from J, the junction kept 10 bases outside the gene matches. The CDR3 covers 18 residues. The germline CDR1 and CDR2 sequences are MDHEN and SYDVKM. CDR3 loop: CASVPPGLAGGPYNEQFF. The CDR3 DNA sequence: TGTGCCAGCGTCCCCCCGGGACTAGCGGGGGGCCCCTACAATGAGCAGTTCTTC.

This clone was observed a single time. The CDR3 protein is CASSYDTGIFIYEQYF. The DNA for the CDR3 is TGTGCCAGCAGTTACGACACAGGGATCTTTATCTACGAGCAGTACTTC. The chain recombines TRBV6-2 or TRBV6-3 with TRBJ2-7, with a possible D match to TRBD1 (6 bases). This CDR3 is built from 16 residues. Trimming shortened V by 2 bases and J by 3 bases, and 17 bases separated the two germline ends. The V gene's germline CDR1 is MNHEY and CDR2 SVGEGT.

This sequence joins TRBV6-6 and TRBJ2-3; D possibly corresponds to TRBD2 (6 bases). CDR1 and CDR2 (germline): MNHNY, SVGAGI (reference sequence). The V end was cut by 4 bases, the J end by 4 bases, with 12 bases between. The CDR3 has 14 amino acids. CDR3 nucleotides: TGTGCCAGCAGTTCCCGGGAGTTGTCAGATACGCAGTATTTT. Residues: CASSSRELSDTQYF.

The gene calls are TRBV5-4 and TRBJ2-1; D is undetermined. This CDR3 contains 13 residues. V dropped 0 bases and J dropped 6 bases, with 7 bases sitting between them. CDR1 and CDR2 from the germline V gene are SGHNT and YYREEE (reference sequence). This chain's CDR3 is CASSLVNFNEQFF. DNA of the CDR3: TGTGCCAGCAGCTTGGTCAATTTCAATGAGCAGTTCTTC.

This clone was counted only a few times. The chain has TRBV7-9 and TRBJ2-7; 15 nucleotides align to TRBD2. CDR3 length equals 17 residues. The germline CDR1 and CDR2 sequences are SEHNR and FQNEAQ (reference sequence). The ends lost 5 bases at V and 5 bases at J; junction bases unmatched: 10. This CDR3 is CASSLGLAGGPGDEQYF. Written as DNA, the CDR3 is TGTGCCAGCAGCCTGGGACTAGCGGGAGGTCCCGGGGACGAGCAGTACTTC.

This chain uses TRBV6-5 with TRBJ1-1; TRBD1 matches 7 bases. This CDR3 has 15 residues. Losses at the gene ends were 7 bases for V and 1 base for J; bases not matched to a gene: 9. Looked up from germline, CDR1 is MNHEY and CDR2 is SVGAGI. CDR3: CASIRNEGANTEAFF. CDR3 sequence (DNA): TGTGCCAGCATTAGGAATGAGGGGGCGAACACTGAAGCTTTCTTT.

The J gene is TRBJ1-4, the V gene TRBV11-2; TRBD1 might be the D (5 bases). V was pared by 3 bases and J by 7 bases, with 12 bases between. This CDR3 is 14 amino acids long. Germline V gene sequence: CDR1 SGHAT, CDR2 FQNNGV. CDR3 DNA sequence: TGTGCCAGCAGCTTCTCCGGACACCTTGAAAAACTGTTTTTT. Translating gives CASSFSGHLEKLFF.

J is TRBJ2-2 and V is TRBV30; TRBD1 aligns across 9 bases. This CDR3 is 17 amino acids long. Germline assignment: CDR1 GTSNPN and CDR2 SVGIG (reference sequence). V lost 3 bases to trimming and J lost 2 bases; unmatched junction nucleotides: 10. The CDR3 spells CAWRSPRDRVNTGELFF. Written as DNA, the CDR3 is TGTGCCTGGAGGTCCCCCCGGGACAGGGTCAACACCGGGGAGCTGTTTTTT.

This clone is a singleton in its sample. The chain links TRBV4-1 to TRBJ2-3; TRBD2 agrees at 9 bases. Germline V CDR1 and CDR2: MGHRA, YSYEKL. J was trimmed by 2 bases and V by 1 base; bases with no gene match: 7. This CDR3 comprises 17 residues. The DNA of the CDR3 is TGCGCCAGCAGCCAAGGGGGGGGACTAGCAGACACAGATACGCAGTATTTT. This gives the protein CASSQGGGLADTDTQYF.

The J gene is TRBJ2-1, the V gene TRBV4-1; 8 bases map to TRBD1. V trimming: 4 bases; J trimming: 8 bases; junction bases outside the gene matches: 13. Germline-derived CDR1 and CDR2 are MGHRA and YSYEKL. CDR3 size: 16 residues. The CDR3 sequence: CASSRFPGGKGDEQFF. CDR3 coding DNA: TGCGCCAGCAGCCGATTTCCAGGGGGCAAGGGCGATGAGCAGTTCTTC.

J is TRBJ1-1 and V is TRBV11-2; no reliable D call. Germline V lookup: CDR1 SGHAT, CDR2 FQNNGV. V lost 3 bases and J lost 0, with 5 bases in between. The length of the CDR3 is 13 residues. In DNA, the CDR3 is TGTGCCAGCAGCTTTACAGTGAACACTGAAGCTTTCTTT. Residues: CASSFTVNTEAFF.

This chain links TRBV28 with TRBJ2-3, with 10 bases identical to TRBD2. Looked up from germline, CDR1 is MDHEN and CDR2 is SYDVKM. Trimming removed 4 bases from V and 0 bases from J; junction bases left unmatched: 4. This CDR3 contains 16 residues. The CDR3, as DNA: TGTGCCAGCAGTTCAGGACTAGCGGCTAGCACAGATACGCAGTATTTT. This codes for CASSSGLAASTDTQYF.

The V call is TRBV5-1, the J call TRBJ1-4, with TRBD1 identical over 12 bases. Germline CDR1 is SGHRS and CDR2 is YFSETQ. The V gene end was trimmed by 3 bases and the J gene end by 9 bases; junction bases not matched to a gene: 9. CDR3 length: 16 amino acids. This CDR3 reads CASSYTRGTGGQKLFF. In nucleotides, the CDR3 is TGCGCCAGCAGCTACACTCGGGGGACAGGGGGCCAAAAACTGTTTTTT.

The chain recombines TRBV3-1 (or the pseudogene TRBV3-2) with TRBJ2-2; D gene ambiguous. The CDR3 has 16 amino acids. Germline V gives CDR1 LGHDT, CDR2 YNNKEL (reference sequence). Trimming shortened V by 1 base and J by 0 bases, and 9 bases separated the two germline ends. The CDR3 region has the DNA TGTGCCAGCAGCCAAGTTTTGGGCCCGAACACCGGGGAGCTGTTTTTT. Its protein is CASSQVLGPNTGELFF.

This chain uses TRBV5-6 with TRBJ1-5, with D unclear. Looked up from germline, CDR1 is SGHDT and CDR2 is YYEEEE. Trimming took off 0 bases at V and 2 bases at J, with 6 bases between the two ends. The CDR3 runs to 14 residues. The CDR3 reads CASSLGARNQPQHF. CDR3 coding DNA: TGTGCCAGCAGCTTGGGGGCCCGCAATCAGCCCCAGCATTTT.

The chain couples TRBV7-2 to TRBJ1-5, with D uncertain. Trimming shortened V by 1 base and J by 0 bases, and 10 bases separated the two germline ends. Germline-derived CDR1 and CDR2 are SGHTA and FQGNSA. The CDR3 covers 16 residues. DNA for the CDR3: TGTGCCAGCAGCTTAGGCACACCATATAGCAATCAGCCCCAGCATTTT. Amino acids: CASSLGTPYSNQPQHF.